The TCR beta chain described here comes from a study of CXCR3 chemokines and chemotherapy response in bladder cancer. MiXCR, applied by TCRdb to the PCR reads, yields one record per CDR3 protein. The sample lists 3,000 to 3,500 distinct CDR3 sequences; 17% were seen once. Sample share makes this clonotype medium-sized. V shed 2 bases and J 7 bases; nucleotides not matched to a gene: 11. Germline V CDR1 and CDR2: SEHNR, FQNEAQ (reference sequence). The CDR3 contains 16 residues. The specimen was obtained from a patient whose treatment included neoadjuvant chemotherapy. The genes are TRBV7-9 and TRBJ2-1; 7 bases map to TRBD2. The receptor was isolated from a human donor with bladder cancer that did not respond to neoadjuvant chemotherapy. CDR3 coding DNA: TGTGCCAGCAGCTTAATCGGGGAGGGTCGGGGGAATGAGCAGTTCTTC. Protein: CASSLIGEGRGNEQFF. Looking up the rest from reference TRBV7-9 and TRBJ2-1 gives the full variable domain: DTGVSQNPRHKITKRGQNVTFRCDPISEHNRLYWYRQTLGQGPEFLTYFQNEAQLEKSRLLSDRFSAERPKGSFSTLEIQRTEQGDSAMYLCASSLIGEGRGNEQFFGPGTRLTVL.